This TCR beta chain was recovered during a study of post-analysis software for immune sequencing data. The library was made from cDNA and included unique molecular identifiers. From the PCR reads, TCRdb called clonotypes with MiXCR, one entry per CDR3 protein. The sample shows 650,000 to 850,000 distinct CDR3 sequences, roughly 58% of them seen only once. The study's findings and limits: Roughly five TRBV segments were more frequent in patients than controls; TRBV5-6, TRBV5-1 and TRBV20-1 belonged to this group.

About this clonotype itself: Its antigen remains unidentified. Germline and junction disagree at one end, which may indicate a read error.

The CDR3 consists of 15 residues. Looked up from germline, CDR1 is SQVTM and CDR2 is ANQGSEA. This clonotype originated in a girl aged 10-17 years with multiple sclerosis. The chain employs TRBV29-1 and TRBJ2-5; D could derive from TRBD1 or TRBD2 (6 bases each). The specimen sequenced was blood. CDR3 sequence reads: CSVLTTGGIQETLYF. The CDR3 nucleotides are TGCAGCGTTTTAACGACAGGAGGGATCCAAGAGACCCTGTACTTC.